This T cell receptor beta chain was observed in a study of identical twins. Study observations and caveats: Interpretation of the results relied on cross-sectional statistical analysis and not on following the same donors.

Note on this clonotype: The antigen is not known.

The CDR3 length is 16 residues. Germline CDR1 SGHVS, CDR2 FNYEAQ. Unmatched junction bases numbered 9, after V lost 4 bases and J lost 4 bases. A universal primer site was added by template switching, and unique molecular identifiers were carried by the cDNA. MiXCR, applied by TCRdb to the 5' RACE reads, yields one record per CDR3 protein. The sample carries 200,000 to 250,000 distinct CDR3 sequences, about 13% recorded once. This sample also belongs to another study, concerning yellow fever vaccine responses in identical twins.

Material for sequencing was memory (CD45RO+) T cells sorted from blood. The receptor was derived from a woman between 18 and 30 years old in good health. The J gene is TRBJ2-2, the V gene TRBV7-6, with TRBD1 matching over 7 bases. CDR3 in DNA: TGTGCCAGCAGCTACAGGGGAAGGTGGTCCACCGGGGAGCTGTTTTTT. It yields the protein CASSYRGRWSTGELFF.